A single sample is the source of the 11 T cell receptor beta chains below, sequenced in a study of T cell repertoires in cytomegalovirus infection. MiXCR, run by TCRdb on the reads, gives a single entry per CDR3 protein. This table has about 830,000 distinct CDR3 sequences, about 30% appearing once. Their antigens are not known. The sample was cultured CD8+ T cells from PBMCs, taken from culture after CMV antigen stimulation. The receptors come from a human donor in good health (CMV status not recorded). Some clones in this sample may be carry-over from other donors' samples.

This clonotype appeared a few times. V usage is TRBV7-9 and J usage is TRBJ2-4; 8 nucleotides agree with TRBD1. J lost 6 bases, V lost 4 bases, and 5 bases had no gene match. The CDR3 contains 14 residues. CDR1 is SEHNR, CDR2 FQNEAQ, per germline (reference sequence). The CDR3: CASSSRTGTNIQYF. The DNA of the CDR3 is TGTGCCAGCAGCTCAAGGACAGGGACAAACATTCAGTACTTC. Full variable domain (outside the CDR3, taken from reference TRBV7-9 and TRBJ2-4): DTGVSQNPRHKITKRGQNVTFRCDPISEHNRLYWYRQTLGQGPEFLTYFQNEAQLEKSRLLSDRFSAERPKGSFSTLEIQRTEQGDSAMYLCASSSRTGTNIQYFGAGTRLSVL.

This clonotype was seen a few times. The J gene is TRBJ2-7, the V gene TRBV7-2; D gene ambiguous. This CDR3 has 13 amino acids. Germline lookup yields CDR1 SGHTA and CDR2 FQGNSA. The ends were cut back, 2 bases at V and 1 base at J, with 6 bases in the middle. Here the CDR3 reads CASSLRESYEQYF. The CDR3 bases are TGTGCCAGCAGCTTACGAGAATCCTACGAGCAGTACTTC.

This chain uses TRBV7-6 with TRBJ2-3; 8 bases fit TRBD2. V gave up 0 bases and J gave up 1 base; unmatched junction bases: 6. CDR1 is SGHVS and CDR2 is FNYEAQ in the germline V gene. The CDR3 has 17 residues. In DNA, the CDR3 is TGTGCCAGCAGCTTAGCTGTAGCGGGGCCCCGCACAGATACGCAGTATTTT. Translating gives CASSLAVAGPRTDTQYF.

A few counts support this clonotype. The chain employs TRBV19 and TRBJ1-2, with 9 bases matching TRBD1. The CDR3 covers 18 residues. From germline, CDR1 is LNHDA and CDR2 SQIVND (reference sequence). J gave up 7 bases and V 8 bases, and 23 bases lay outside the gene matches. The CDR3 spells CASDPSGTGKTSSSGYTF. The DNA of the CDR3 is TGTGCCAGTGACCCTTCGGGGACAGGGAAAACTTCTTCCTCTGGCTACACCTTC.

This clonotype was seen more than once but under ten times. The chain recombines TRBV7-6 with TRBJ2-7; TRBD2 aligns across 14 bases. CDR3 length equals 14 residues. CDR1 and CDR2 from the germline V gene are SGHVS and FNYEAQ. V was pared by 5 bases and J by 7 bases, with 4 bases of the junction left unmatched. As DNA, the CDR3 is TGTGCCAGCAGCGGACTAGCGGGGGGCGCTGAGCAGTACTTC. Its protein product is CASSGLAGGAEQYF.

The chain is built from TRBV13 and TRBJ1-6; 8 bases align to TRBD1. J was trimmed by 9 bases and V by 2 bases; bases with no gene match: 12. The CDR3 is 17 residues long. Looked up from germline, CDR1 is PRHDT and CDR2 is FYEKMQ (reference sequence). The DNA for the CDR3 is TGTGCCAGCAGCTTATGGGAGGACAGGGAAGGTGCTTCACCCCTCCACTTT. Translated, it gives CASSLWEDREGASPLHF.

This chain joins TRBV12-3 or TRBV12-4 and TRBJ2-7; D is possibly TRBD2 (5 bases). The CDR3 consists of 15 residues. Between the trimmed V and J ends, which lost 1 base and 5 bases, there was a span of 15 bases. CDR3 region: CASSLGGPLSHEQYV. DNA of the CDR3: TGTGCCAGCAGTTTAGGAGGGCCGTTGTCCCACGAGCAGTACGTC.

The rearrangement joins TRBV4-1 to TRBJ2-1; the match to TRBD1 covers 7 bases. This CDR3 contains 15 residues. CDR1 and CDR2 (germline): MGHRA, YSYEKL. With 5 bases clipped from V and 3 bases from J, the junction kept 7 bases outside the gene matches. The CDR3 DNA reads TGCGCCAGCAGCATTGCCGGGACAGACTACAATGAGCAGTTCTTC. Translating it yields CASSIAGTDYNEQFF.

The chain is built from TRBV4-1 and TRBJ1-5, with D unclear. Germline lookup yields CDR1 MGHRA and CDR2 YSYEKL. V shed 8 bases and J shed 7 bases, with 15 bases lying between them. This CDR3 contains 13 residues. The CDR3 DNA reads TGCGCCAGCGCTGAGTACTCCGAGCAGCCCCAGCATTTT. Residues: CASAEYSEQPQHF.

This clonotype appeared a few times. CDR3 in DNA: TGTGCCAGCAGTTACATCCGATCAACAGGGGATGAGCAGTTCTTC. Amino acid sequence: CASSYIRSTGDEQFF. The chain recombines TRBV6-5 with TRBJ2-1; 7 nucleotides agree with TRBD1. The CDR3 runs to 15 residues. Trimming at V came to 2 bases and at J to 8 bases, leaving 9 bases not matched to a gene. The germline V gene has CDR1 MNHEY and CDR2 SVGAGI.

This clonotype was observed many times. The rearrangement links TRBV6-6 to TRBJ2-7; 11 bases map to TRBD1. CDR3 length equals 16 residues. In germline, CDR1 is MNHNY, CDR2 SVGAGI (reference sequence). Losses at the gene ends were 6 bases for V and 8 bases for J; bases not matched to a gene: 15. The CDR3 sequence: CASRSLPGQGDKKQYF. The CDR3 bases are TGTGCCAGCAGATCCCTACCGGGACAGGGGGATAAGAAGCAGTACTTC.